This passage covers 18 T cell receptor beta chains from one sample sequenced in a study of T cells in tumors after PD-1 blockade. Clones were read by immunoSEQ multiplex PCR, and TCRdb kept only the in-frame ones, dropping some. The table has 55,000 to 65,000 clones, about four fifths seen once. The sample was PBMCs, taken before anti-PD-1 treatment. Receptors originate from a human donor with basal cell carcinoma.

This sequence joins TRBV3-1 (or the pseudogene TRBV3-2) and TRBJ1-2; no reliable D call. From germline, CDR1 is LGHDT and CDR2 YNNKEL (reference sequence). The CDR3 loop spans 12 amino acids. V gave up 0 bases and J gave up 8 bases, with 7 bases separating them. DNA for the CDR3: TGTGCCAGCAGCCAAGACTGGGGAGGCTACACCTTC. It is translated as CASSQDWGGYTF.

The V gene is TRBV21-1, the J gene TRBJ1-2. TRBV21-1 is given as a pseudogene. The CDR3 runs 12 residues. CDR3 amino acids: CASSPRLVSYTF. In nucleotides, the CDR3 is TGTGCCAGCAGCCCCCGTCTAGTGAGCTACACCTTC.

The rearrangement links TRBV2 to TRBJ2-7; possibly TRBD1 for D (5 bases). CDR1 SNHLY and CDR2 FYNNEI come from the germline V gene. V lost 7 bases and J 2 bases, leaving 15 bases between the germline ends. This CDR3 comprises 14 residues. The CDR3 DNA sequence: TGTGCCAGCACACCGGTCCGACAGACCTACGAGCAGTACTTC. Residues: CASTPVRQTYEQYF.

The genes are TRBV2 and TRBJ1-2, with 11 bases matching TRBD1. There are 15 residues in the CDR3. Germline loops: CDR1 SNHLY, CDR2 FYNNEI. Germline trimming cut 6 bases from V and 4 bases from J; bases unmatched to any gene: 7. Here the CDR3 reads CASSRDRGSLYGYTF. DNA for the CDR3: TGTGCCAGCAGCCGGGACAGGGGGTCCCTCTATGGCTACACCTTC. The full variable domain, completed using reference TRBV2 and TRBJ1-2, is EPEVTQTPSHQVTQMGQEVILRCVPISNHLYFYWYRQILGQKVEFLVSFYNNEISEKSEIFDDQFSVERPDGSNFTLKIRSTKLEDSAMYFCASSRDRGSLYGYTFGSGTRLTVV.

This chain joins TRBV25-1 and TRBJ2-1; D perhaps matches TRBD2 (5 bases). The germline CDR1 and CDR2 sequences are MGHDK and SYGVNS. V was cut by 1 base and J by 1 base, with 17 bases left in between. The CDR3 sequence is 18 residues long. The DNA for the CDR3 is TGTGCCAGCAGTGAATCTTTCGGGGTAACGAGATCCTACAATGAGCAGTTCTTC. This codes for CASSESFGVTRSYNEQFF.

This clone appeared a single time. The rearrangement uses TRBV5-1 and TRBJ1-1, with a possible D match to TRBD1 (6 bases). Germline V lookup: CDR1 SGHRS, CDR2 YFSETQ. Trimming left V 0 bases short and J 3 bases short, with 6 bases between. This CDR3 has 13 residues. The CDR3 bases are TGCGCCAGCAGCTTGGACAGGGACACTGAAGCTTTCTTT. Amino acid sequence: CASSLDRDTEAFF.

This clone came up a few times. The rearrangement joins TRBV7-3 to TRBJ2-6; D ambiguous. Trimming shortened V by 2 bases and J by 2 bases, and 4 bases separated the two germline ends. Germline loops: CDR1 SGHTA, CDR2 FQGTGA. The CDR3 is made up of 14 amino acids. Here the CDR3 reads CASSLGTGANVLTF. The CDR3 DNA is TGTGCCAGCAGCTTAGGGACTGGGGCCAACGTCCTGACTTTC.

Only a few counts were recorded for this clone. The genes are TRBV5-1 and TRBJ2-1; 12 nucleotides agree with TRBD2. CDR1 SGHRS and CDR2 YFSETQ come from the germline V gene. The CDR3 loop spans 16 amino acids. V was clipped by 3 bases and J by 5 bases; unmatched bases: 6. The CDR3 DNA is TGCGCCAGCAGCTCGCGGACTAGCGGGGCGGACAATGAGCAGTTCTTC. This encodes CASSSRTSGADNEQFF.

The genes are TRBV6-4 and TRBJ1-3, with D perhaps TRBD1 (5 bases). This CDR3 has 15 residues. CDR1 is MRHNA and CDR2 is SNTAGT in the germline V gene. Trimming cost V 7 bases and J 4 bases, with 17 bases left between them. The CDR3: CASTSGPKAGNTIYF. The CDR3 region has the DNA TGTGCCAGCACCTCGGGACCGAAGGCCGGAAACACCATATATTTT.

The J gene is TRBJ1-2, the V gene TRBV7-8; no definite D call. V was cut by 4 bases and J by 6 bases, with 15 bases left in between. The CDR3 has 14 residues. Germline values: CDR1 SGHVS, CDR2 FQNEAQ. CDR3 bases: TGTGCCAGCAGCTCGTTGAAAGTCGTCCATGGCTACACCTTC. Translating gives CASSSLKVVHGYTF.

The chain couples TRBV5-1 to TRBJ2-7; unclear D gene. The CDR3 totals 15 residues. Trimming shortened V by 1 base and J by 3 bases, and 14 bases separated the two germline ends. In germline, CDR1 is SGHRS, CDR2 YFSETQ. The CDR3 here is CASSLSSRLHYEQYF. In DNA form, the CDR3 reads TGCGCCAGCAGCTTGTCCTCCCGGTTACACTACGAGCAGTACTTC. Filled out from reference TRBV5-1 and TRBJ2-7, the complete variable domain reads KAGVTQTPRYLIKTRGQQVTLSCSPISGHRSVSWYQQTPGQGLQFLFEYFSETQRNKGNFPGRFSGRQFSNSRSEMNVSTLELGDSALYLCASSLSSRLHYEQYFGPGTRLTVT.

The rearrangement links TRBV15 to TRBJ1-5; D unresolved. CDR3 length equals 14 residues. The germline V gene encodes CDR1 LNHNV and CDR2 YYDKDF (reference sequence). The V end lost 1 base, the J end lost 7 bases, and 11 bases lay between the germline ends. The CDR3 region is CATSRVGTRQPQHF. Here the CDR3 DNA reads TGTGCCACCAGCAGAGTGGGTACGAGGCAGCCCCAGCATTTT.

The CDR3 bases are TGTGCCAGCAGCCCCGGCCCAGGGTTTACTGAAGCTTTCTTT. It is translated as CASSPGPGFTEAFF. The chain joins TRBV28 to TRBJ1-1; maybe TRBD1 (5 bases). There are 14 residues in the CDR3. Germline V gives CDR1 MDHEN, CDR2 SYDVKM. V lost 6 bases to trimming and J lost 5 bases, with 16 bases between them.

The V call is TRBV5-5, the J call TRBJ2-2, with D perhaps matching TRBD1 or TRBD2 (6 bases each). The CDR3 runs to 15 residues. V was clipped by 2 bases and J by 4 bases, with 12 bases between them. Germline-derived CDR1 and CDR2 are SGHKS and YYEKEE (reference sequence). CDR3 sequence: CASSFGGRGTGELFF. The CDR3 DNA reads TGTGCCAGCAGCTTCGGGGGCCGGGGCACCGGGGAGCTGTTTTTT.

This rearrangement joins TRBV7-8 to TRBJ1-2; D is perhaps TRBD1 (5 bases). CDR3 length: 18 residues. Germline CDR1 reads SGHVS; CDR2 reads FQNEAQ. V dropped 1 base and J dropped 0 bases, with 18 bases sitting between them. CDR3 in amino acids: CASSLGGMTALANYGYTF. The CDR3 DNA follows: TGTGCCAGCAGCTTAGGGGGAATGACAGCCTTAGCTAACTATGGCTACACCTTC.

Comment on this clone: Germline and junction disagree at one end, which may indicate a read error. This chain connects TRBV5-1 to TRBJ2-7; 10 nucleotides line up with TRBD1. The CDR3 loop spans 14 amino acids. Germline lookup yields CDR1 SGHRS and CDR2 YFSETQ. DNA for the CDR3: TGCGCCAGCAGCCAAGGGACAGGGGTTAAAAAGCAATACTTC. This translates into CASSQGTGVKKQYF.

This clone was recorded only once. The chain joins TRBV5-1 to TRBJ2-2; possibly TRBD2 for D (6 bases). The germline V gene has CDR1 SGHRS and CDR2 YFSETQ. Trimming pared 5 bases from V and 2 bases from J, leaving 16 bases between. CDR3 length: 16 residues. The CDR3 sequence is CASRLRGLVNTGELFF. CDR3 DNA: TGCGCCAGCAGGCTGCGGGGATTAGTTAACACCGGGGAGCTGTTTTTT.

The chain combines TRBV30 with TRBJ1-2, with D perhaps matching TRBD1 (5 bases). The CDR3 has 14 residues. Germline V gene sequence: CDR1 GTSNPN, CDR2 SVGIG (reference sequence). The V gene lost 0 bases and the J gene lost 4 bases, with 12 bases spanning the gap. CDR3 residues: CAWSVLGGSYGYTF. CDR3 bases: TGTGCCTGGAGTGTACTTGGGGGGAGCTATGGCTACACCTTC.